This T cell receptor (beta chain) was sequenced during a study of T cell clonotyping in hematopoietic cell transplantation (dated by TCRdb to the early 2020s). Study-wide context: The study collected 120 to 150 blood samples from approximately 32 consecutive transplant recipients and their related donors. Recruitment of patients ran from 2015 to early 2017, and follow-up continued until late 2020 or until death.

A word on this clone: Its antigen is not yet known. The sample holds no much larger clone one base away, and base qualities are not on file.

With the immunoSEQ assay, which is a bias-controlled multiplex PCR relying on V- and J-specific primers, TCR beta CDR3 regions were amplified from genomic DNA. A proprietary barcode and Illumina adapter sequences were added to the CDR3 amplicons in a second PCR step. An Illumina MiSeq instrument was used to sequence the CDR3 libraries. Concerning the study's data processing: Export and quality control were handled in immunoSEQ Analyzer 3.0, while downstream analyses relied on R Bioconductor and Immunarch. Only productive rearrangements within the normalized downsampled data set were used in the calculation of repertoire metrics. In the normalized cohort, clonotypes with more than 5 templates were defined as pathologically expanded. The Inverse Simpson Index served as the measure of repertoire diversity. CMV-specificity analyses were carried out on the non-normalized data set to capture all clonotypes. TCRdb carries this immuneACCESS record with in-frame sequences only. Its versions omit some clonotypes, under half of them owing to an unresolved V gene in the studies checked, with the rest unexplained. That table supplies the V and J calls and clone size; D and trimming were determined from the DNA. The sample records just over 7,500 clones, about 92% of which are singletons. Of the sample, about 4.1% falls within the top ten clones.

The study at large found these results: Broader TCR repertoire diversity after transplant was predicted by Inverse Simpson Index values from donors and from recipients before transplant. Recipient TCR diversity fell after transplant, with pathologically expanded clonotypes rising progressively from day 30 to day 180. Only a small fraction of recipient repertoires overlapped donor repertoires, with over 97% appearing de novo at the given depth. The sample size was limited, and because cells were not sorted, the contributions of CD4 and CD8 repertoires could not be separated.

At the junction V is shortened by 1 base and J by 2 bases, with 5 bases in between. Including cysteine and phenylalanine, the CDR3 has 13 amino acids. Just CDR3 DNA is preserved here, 39 bases in frame from base 1. The germline V gene gives CDR1 as SGHRS and CDR2 as YFSETQ. The time point label here, explained by the study, means: 180 days after allo-HCT. Blood samples were obtained from recipients approximately 28 days before transplant and at days 30, 100 and 180 after transplant. Using Nuclei Lysis Solution, genomic DNA was extracted from unfractionated peripheral blood mononuclear cells that were either fresh or cryopreserved.

The TCR sequence derives from a female patient in her 50s who had an allogeneic stem cell transplant from an unrelated donor, so the T cells may come from the graft donor. Some clones in this sample may be carry-over from other donors' samples. This specimen was PBMCs, taken 180 days after allogeneic stem cell transplant. The chain uses TRBV5-1 and TRBJ2-3; the D gene assignment is ambiguous. The sequenced DNA: TGCGCCAGCAGCTTGCTCCCCACAGATACGCAGTATTTT. Its protein reads: CASSLLPTDTQYF.